This record looks at one TCR beta chain sequence and its context. Its antigen is unidentified. The source of the sample is a study of prognosis after radiotherapy for stage I lung cancer. Turning to the study itself: Patient ages ran from roughly 53 to 95, with a median of roughly 77 years, and the group had 13 men and roughly six women.

Study outcomes and limitations: Patients' TRBV and TRBJ gene usage reportedly differed by presence or absence of metastases.

CDR3 of TCR beta was amplified from genomic DNA via a two-round multiplex PCR. Each TRBV and TRBJ gene had its own primer in the first PCR round. One entry per CDR3 protein results from TCRdb running MiXCR on the multiplex PCR reads. The repertoire holds about 14,000 distinct CDR3 sequences, with roughly 31% as singletons. The CDR3 has 16 amino acids. Germline loops: CDR1 SGHVS, CDR2 FQNEAQ. V was pared by 4 bases and J by 2 bases, with 9 bases of the junction left unmatched. This receptor was taken from a donor aged 50 or older with non-small cell lung cancer. This sequence joins TRBV7-8 and TRBJ2-7; 9 nucleotides line up with TRBD1. This material consisted of PBMCs, taken before or after stereotactic body radiation therapy (not recorded which). DNA of the CDR3: TGTGCCAGCAGCTCACAATCCCGACAGGGGGCCTACGAGCAGTACTTC. Its protein product is CASSSQSRQGAYEQYF.